The 4 T cell receptor beta chains below were found in one sample sequenced in a study of blood T cell repertoires in COVID-19. Produced via immunoSEQ multiplex PCR; TCRdb's table is partial and in-frame only. The data show tens of thousands of clones, with about 90% seen just once and 2.5% to 3.5% held by the top ten. Sequencing input: peripheral blood. These receptor sequences come from a man between 70 and 80 years old with acute or convalescent COVID-19.

This chain links TRBV5-1 with TRBJ1-6; 9 bases match TRBD1. The CDR3 extends over 17 amino acids. V was pared by 4 bases and J by 5 bases, with 10 bases of the junction left unmatched. Germline assignment: CDR1 SGHRS and CDR2 YFSETQ. For the CDR3, the DNA is TGCGCCAGCAGCGGCGGACAGGGGACCTACGATAATTCACCCCTCCACTTT. It translates to CASSGGQGTYDNSPLHF.

J is TRBJ2-1 and V is TRBV4-1; 7 bases line up with TRBD2. The CDR3 is 15 residues long. Germline V CDR1 and CDR2: MGHRA, YSYEKL. J was trimmed by 9 bases and V by 2 bases; bases with no gene match: 10. The CDR3 nucleotides are TGCGCCAGCAGCCAAAGCGGGACTTCCTTTCGTGAGCAGTTCTTC. Translated, it gives CASSQSGTSFREQFF.

The chain is built from TRBV4-3 and TRBJ1-5; 8 bases agree with TRBD1. This CDR3 spans 16 amino acids. J was trimmed by 5 bases and V by 0 bases; bases with no gene match: 6. Germline CDR1 is LGHNA and CDR2 is YSLEER. CDR3 DNA: TGCGCCAGCAGCCAAGAGTGGTCAGGGGGCTATCAGCCCCAGCATTTT. It is translated as CASSQEWSGGYQPQHF.

V and J are TRBV7-2 and TRBJ2-1; D perhaps matches TRBD1 (6 bases). Per germline, CDR1 SGHTA and CDR2 FQGNSA. This CDR3 has 16 amino acids. V lost 0 bases, J lost 3 bases, and 12 bases lay in between. CDR3 protein: CASSLARDTLYNEQFF. The CDR3, as DNA: TGTGCCAGCAGCTTAGCCCGGGACACACTCTACAATGAGCAGTTCTTC.